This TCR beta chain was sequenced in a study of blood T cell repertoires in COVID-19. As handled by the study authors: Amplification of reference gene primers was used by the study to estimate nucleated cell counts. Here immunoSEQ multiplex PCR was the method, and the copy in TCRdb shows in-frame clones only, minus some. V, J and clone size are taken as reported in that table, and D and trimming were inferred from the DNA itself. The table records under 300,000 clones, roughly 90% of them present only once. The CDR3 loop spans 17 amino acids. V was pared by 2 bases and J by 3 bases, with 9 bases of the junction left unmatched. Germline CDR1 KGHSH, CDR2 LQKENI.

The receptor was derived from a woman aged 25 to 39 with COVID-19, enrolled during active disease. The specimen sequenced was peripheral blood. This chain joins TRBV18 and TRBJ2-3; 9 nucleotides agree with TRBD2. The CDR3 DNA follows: TGTGCCAGCTCACCAAGTGGCGGGGGGGGCCGGACAGATACGCAGTATTTT. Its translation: CASSPSGGGGRTDTQYF.